This T cell receptor (beta chain) was sequenced in a study of T-cell memory formation after mild COVID-19 (dated by TCRdb to the early 2020s). About the study as a whole: Most TCR sequence clusters were specific to one of the two donors. Longitudinal TCRalpha and TCRbeta repertoire sequencing tracked T-cell clones expanding and contracting after mild COVID-19 in a couple of donors. Two young, previously healthy adult volunteers, one female and one male, were included in the cohort.

Worth noting for this clonotype: Its cognate antigen has yet to be identified. No clone much larger than this one lies a single base away; base qualities are absent.

The trim is 4 bases for V and 4 bases for J, with a gap of 16 bases between the germline ends. CDR1 and CDR2 are read off the germline V gene as SGHRS and YFSETQ. CDR3 length: 15 amino acids, cysteine to phenylalanine. The sequence is cut down to CDR3 DNA, 45 bases in frame from base 1. Here is what the overall study found, with its caveats: Some responding clones were detected in pre-infection memory, suggesting pre-existing cross-reactive memory T cells joined the SARS-CoV-2 response. From day 15 to 85, contracting clones showed balanced CD4/CD8 phenotypes, whereas a second wave of clones that expanded from day 15 to 37 leaned towards CD4+. The study included only two mild cases, and larger cohorts that include severe cases with pre-infection samples were judged to be necessary. The second-wave clones that peaked on day 37 were not confirmed to be SARS-CoV-2 specific. Contracting CD4+ clones appeared mostly in the CM and EM memory subsets, whereas CD8+ clones were enriched in EMRA.

PBMCs were isolated by Ficoll-Paque density gradient centrifugation. This sample was sequenced with an Illumina NovaSeq 6000. TCRalpha and TCRbeta cDNA libraries were constructed by 5'RACE with constant-segment primers, with sample barcodes and unique molecular identifiers being introduced. Trizol reagent was used to extract RNA from every sample. The libraries were amplified in two PCR steps, and the second step added a second sample barcode and Illumina TruSeq adapters. Libraries were sequenced on an Illumina NovaSeq with 2 x 150 bp paired-end reads. The authors' analysis ran thus. With migec v1.2.7, reads were demultiplexed and then collapsed into UMI-guided consensus sequences. Using mixcr v2.1.11, UMI consensuses were aligned to TRA and TRB V and J templates and then assembled into clonotypes. Expanded or contracted clonotypes were those called significant by both edgeR and NoisET, with noise models trained on biological replicates. For edgeR calls, the thresholds were a false discovery rate-adjusted p below 0.01 and a log2 fold-change of 1. As an exploratory analysis of dynamics, max-normalized trajectories of the 1000 most abundant clonotypes were examined by PCA with hierarchical clustering. Each responding clone was given a CD4 or CD8 phenotype based on the CD4+ and CD8+ repertoires, which had been sequenced separately. Using fastp at Q25 and MiXCR, TCRdb reprocessed the public reads and kept productive beta chains. Every CDR3 protein is listed once, alongside the most common genes and DNA of its rows. Clone size and V and J calls follow TCRdb, not the original study. The sample records 400,000 to 550,000 distinct CDR3 sequences, 20% to 30% of which are singletons. The ten largest clones capture roughly an eighth of the sample.

The origin of this receptor is an adult woman who had mild COVID-19 (a few samples of this study predate the infection). The sample titles of this study are shuffled in the database, so cell type and time point are left out; the donor was told from shared clones. The rearranged chain carries TRBV5-1 and TRBJ2-3; the D gene cannot be named for sure. The specimen sequenced was PBMCs or a T cell subset sorted from them (not recorded which). The CDR3 protein: CASSPGSPTADTQYF. The bases are TGCGCCAGCAGCCCTGGGTCCCCAACGGCAGATACGCAGTATTTT.